This TCR beta chain stems from a study of CD8+ T cells in alopecia areata. CDR1 and CDR2 from the germline V gene are SGHDT and YYEEEE. CDR3 length: 16 amino acids. V shed 4 bases and J shed 5 bases, with 20 bases lying between them. The sequencing template was cDNA reverse transcribed from extracted RNA. The table came from immunoSEQ multiplex PCR; TCRdb's copy has only in-frame clones and leaves some out. The data show around 140,000 clones, 50% to 65% seen once. Treatment defined: oral pan-JAK inhibitor, 5-10 mg twice daily. Sample: CD8+ T cells sorted from blood, taken at week 4, from a patient treated with tofacitinib. The TCR originated in a human donor with alopecia areata. The chain employs TRBV5-6 and TRBJ2-3; possibly TRBD2 for D (6 bases). The CDR3 region has the DNA TGTGCCAGCAGCCTCCCCTTGGGCAGGGAGGAAGATACGCAGTATTTT. As protein: CASSLPLGREEDTQYF.